The 14 T cell receptor beta chains given below trace back to one sample, sequenced in a study of cytomegalovirus exposure and HLA in healthy donors (dated by TCRdb to about 2017). The library relied on the immunoSEQ multiplex PCR assay. For the multiplex PCR, a mixture combining 60 forward primers for TCR Vbeta segments and 13 reverse primers for TCR Jbeta segments was used. As stored in TCRdb, this immuneACCESS dataset retains in-frame rearrangements with V and J assigned. A fraction of the clones does not appear; measured against another copy, unresolved V genes explain less than half of the discrepancy, and the remainder lacks a known reason. Present in this sample are around 140,000 clones, about 9.1% of which were seen just once. The leading ten clones occupy roughly 6.4% of the sample. The source material was PBMCs. The receptors were gathered from a woman in her 40s in good health and CMV-seropositive.

The chain links TRBV27 to TRBJ1-1; D gene unclear. Germline V CDR1 and CDR2: MNHEY, SMNVEV (reference sequence). The CDR3 contains 16 residues. V shed 4 bases and J shed 0 bases, with 15 bases lying between them. This chain's CDR3 is CASSSIQTFLNTEAFF. The CDR3 nucleotides read TGTGCCAGCAGTTCCATACAGACCTTTTTGAACACTGAAGCTTTCTTT.

This clone showed up just a few times. The V call is TRBV7-9, the J call TRBJ2-7; tentative D call: TRBD2 (5 bases). The CDR3 contains 14 residues. Germline loops: CDR1 SEHNR, CDR2 FQNEAQ (reference sequence). V dropped 7 bases and J dropped 5 bases, with 18 bases sitting between them. In DNA form, the CDR3 reads TGTGCCAGCATCCCCGACCCGGGAACGAACGAGCAGTACTTC. The encoded protein is CASIPDPGTNEQYF.

Turning to this clone: As the CDR3 is not closed by the conserved phenylalanine or tryptophan, this likely results from a read error. CDR3 residues: CASSLRTGQPQHV. The CDR3 nucleotides read TGCGCCAGCAGCTTGCGGACTGGGCAGCCCCAGCATGTT. This chain uses TRBV5-1 with TRBJ1-5; D unclear. The CDR3 has 13 amino acids. Germline loops: CDR1 SGHRS, CDR2 YFSETQ. With 1 base removed from V and 7 bases from J, the gap between germline ends came to 9 bases.

This clone was observed a few times. The gene calls are TRBV5-1 and TRBJ2-3, with TRBD1 as a possible D gene (5 bases). Germline V gives CDR1 SGHRS, CDR2 YFSETQ. Deletions cut 0 bases from V and 1 base from J, with 9 bases between. This CDR3 is built from 15 residues. The CDR3 is CASSLDDSRTDTQYF. CDR3 in DNA: TGCGCCAGCAGCTTGGACGACAGCCGCACAGATACGCAGTATTTT.

This clone showed up just a few times. The V gene is TRBV6-1, the J gene TRBJ1-2; maybe TRBD1 (5 bases). CDR3 size: 14 residues. Germline assignment: CDR1 MNHNS and CDR2 SASEGT. Deletions cut 7 bases from V and 1 base from J, with 13 bases between. The CDR3 bases are TGTGCCAGCATCTTGGGGGGATTTAACTATGGCTACACCTTC. This translates into CASILGGFNYGYTF.

This clone was seen only a few times. This chain links TRBV7-9 with TRBJ1-4; TRBD1 might be the D (5 bases). Germline values: CDR1 SEHNR, CDR2 FQNEAQ (reference sequence). CDR3 length equals 15 residues. V shed 2 bases and J shed 7 bases, with 14 bases lying between them. The CDR3 is CASSLMGQGGEKLFF. In nucleotides, the CDR3 is TGTGCCAGCAGCTTAATGGGGCAGGGAGGTGAAAAACTGTTTTTT.

The rearrangement joins TRBV11-2 to TRBJ2-7; no clear D gene. Deletions cut 3 bases from V and 7 bases from J, with 16 bases between. CDR1 and CDR2 (germline): SGHAT, FQNNGV. This CDR3 is built from 14 residues. The CDR3 loop reads CASSLGTAYGEQYF. DNA of the CDR3: TGTGCCAGCAGCTTGGGTACCGCTTACGGGGAGCAGTACTTC.

The chain combines TRBV2 with TRBJ2-1, with D perhaps TRBD2 (5 bases). The germline V and J ends were trimmed by 4 bases and 0 bases, with 7 bases remaining between them. The CDR3 contains 14 residues. Per germline, CDR1 SNHLY and CDR2 FYNNEI. DNA of the CDR3: TGTGCCAGCAGTGTTCGGGGCTCCTACAATGAGCAGTTCTTC. Translating gives CASSVRGSYNEQFF.

This clone has only a few counts. The chain uses TRBV5-1 and TRBJ1-5; unclear D gene. CDR3 length: 15 residues. V was trimmed by 0 bases and J by 0 bases, leaving 7 bases between them. The V gene's germline CDR1 is SGHRS and CDR2 YFSETQ. The CDR3 DNA follows: TGCGCCAGCAGCTTGGACGGGAATAGCAATCAGCCCCAGCATTTT. Its translation is CASSLDGNSNQPQHF.

There are a few counts of this clone. The chain carries TRBV11-2 and TRBJ2-7, with 9 positions matching TRBD1. V lost 0 bases and J lost 2; bases outside the gene matches: 11. CDR1 is SGHAT and CDR2 is FQNNGV in the germline V gene. The CDR3 totals 18 residues. The CDR3 protein is CASSLDGSAGQGPYEQYF. Here the CDR3 DNA reads TGTGCCAGCAGCTTAGACGGTAGTGCGGGACAGGGTCCCTACGAGCAGTACTTC.

V is TRBV5-1 and J is TRBJ2-3; TRBD1 agrees at 7 bases. Germline CDR1 SGHRS, CDR2 YFSETQ. This CDR3 comprises 11 residues. The V and J ends lost 1 base and 10 bases, in that order; junction bases with no gene match: 0. The CDR3 spells CASSLQGAQYF. CDR3 nucleotide sequence: TGCGCCAGCAGCTTGCAGGGGGCGCAGTATTTT.

The sample holds a few counts of this clone. The chain employs TRBV10-3 and TRBJ1-3; no definite D call. The CDR3 contains 15 residues. Trimming left V 0 bases short and J 3 bases short, with 9 bases between. In germline, CDR1 is ENHRY, CDR2 SYGVKD. Here the CDR3 DNA reads TGTGCCATCAGTGAGTCAACAGCTATTGGAAACACCATATATTTT. Encoded protein: CAISESTAIGNTIYF.

This clone occurred a few times. Other nucleotide sequences from this sample produce the same CDR3. This chain links TRBV4-1 with TRBJ2-2, with a possible D match to TRBD2 (7 bases). CDR1 and CDR2 (germline): MGHRA, YSYEKL. This CDR3 comprises 17 residues. V lost 2 bases and J lost 4, with 17 bases in between. The CDR3 protein is CASSQLLRGGRTGELFF. The DNA of the CDR3 is TGCGCCAGCAGCCAACTTCTCCGCGGGGGCCGCACCGGGGAGCTGTTTTTT.

This clone was seen more than once but under ten times. This chain joins TRBV2 and TRBJ2-2; TRBD1 is a possible D gene (5 bases). CDR1 and CDR2 from the germline V gene are SNHLY and FYNNEI. Trimming removed 6 bases at V and 1 base at J, with 12 bases between. The CDR3 extends over 15 amino acids. CDR3 nucleotides: TGTGCCAGCAGGTCAGGGTCGGGGAACACCGGGGAGCTGTTTTTT. It codes for CASRSGSGNTGELFF. Variable domain in full (rest from reference TRBV2 and TRBJ2-2): EPEVTQTPSHQVTQMGQEVILRCVPISNHLYFYWYRQILGQKVEFLVSFYNNEISEKSEIFDDQFSVERPDGSNFTLKIRSTKLEDSAMYFCASRSGSGNTGELFFGEGSRLTVL.